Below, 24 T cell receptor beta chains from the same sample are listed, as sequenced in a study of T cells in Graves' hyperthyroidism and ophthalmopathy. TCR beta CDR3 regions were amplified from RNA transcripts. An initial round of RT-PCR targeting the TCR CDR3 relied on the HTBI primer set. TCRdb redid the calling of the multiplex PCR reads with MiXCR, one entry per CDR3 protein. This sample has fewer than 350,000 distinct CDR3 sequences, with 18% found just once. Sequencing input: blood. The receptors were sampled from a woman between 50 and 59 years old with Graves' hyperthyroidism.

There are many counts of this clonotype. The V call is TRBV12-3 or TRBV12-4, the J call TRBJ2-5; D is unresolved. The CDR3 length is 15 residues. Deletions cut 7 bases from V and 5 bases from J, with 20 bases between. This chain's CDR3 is CASTAPGTRPETQYF. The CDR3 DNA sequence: TGTGCCAGCACCGCCCCCGGTACGCGTCCGGAGACCCAGTACTTC.

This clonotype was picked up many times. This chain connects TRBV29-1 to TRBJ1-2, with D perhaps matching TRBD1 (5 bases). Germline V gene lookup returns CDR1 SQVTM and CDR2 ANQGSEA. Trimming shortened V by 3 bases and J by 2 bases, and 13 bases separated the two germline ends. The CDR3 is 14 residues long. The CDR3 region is CSVDGRGGNYGYTF. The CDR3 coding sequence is TGCAGCGTTGATGGAAGGGGAGGGAACTATGGCTACACCTTC.

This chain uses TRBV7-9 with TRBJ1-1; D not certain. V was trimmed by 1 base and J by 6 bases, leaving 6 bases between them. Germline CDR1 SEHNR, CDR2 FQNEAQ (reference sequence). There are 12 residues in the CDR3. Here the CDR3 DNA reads TGTGCCAGCAGCTTAGTTGGGGCTGAAGCTTTCTTT. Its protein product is CASSLVGAEAFF.

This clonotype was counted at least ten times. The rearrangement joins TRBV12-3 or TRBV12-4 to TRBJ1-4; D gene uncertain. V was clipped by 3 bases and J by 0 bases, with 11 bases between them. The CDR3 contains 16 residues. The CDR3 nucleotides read TGTGCCAGCAGTTTTCAGCATAGAACAACTAATGAAAAACTGTTTTTT. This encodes CASSFQHRTTNEKLFF.

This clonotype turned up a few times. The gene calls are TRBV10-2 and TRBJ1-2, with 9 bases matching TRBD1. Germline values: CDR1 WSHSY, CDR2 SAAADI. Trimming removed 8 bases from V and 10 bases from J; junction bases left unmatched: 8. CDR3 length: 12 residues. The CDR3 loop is CASGWTGANYTF. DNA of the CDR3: TGCGCCAGCGGTTGGACAGGGGCGAACTACACCTTC.

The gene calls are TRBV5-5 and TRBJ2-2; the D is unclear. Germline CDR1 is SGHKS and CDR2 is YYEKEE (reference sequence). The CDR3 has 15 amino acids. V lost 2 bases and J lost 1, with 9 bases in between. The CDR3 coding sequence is TGTGCCAGCAGCTTTTTGGTGGGGAACACCGGGGAGCTGTTTTTT. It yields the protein CASSFLVGNTGELFF.

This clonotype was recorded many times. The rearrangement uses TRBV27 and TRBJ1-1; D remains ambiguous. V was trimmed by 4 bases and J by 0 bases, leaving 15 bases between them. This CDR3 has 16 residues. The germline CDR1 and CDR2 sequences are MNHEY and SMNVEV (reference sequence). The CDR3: CASSSGGVQMNTEAFF. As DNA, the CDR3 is TGTGCCAGCAGTTCCGGTGGCGTACAGATGAACACTGAAGCTTTCTTT.

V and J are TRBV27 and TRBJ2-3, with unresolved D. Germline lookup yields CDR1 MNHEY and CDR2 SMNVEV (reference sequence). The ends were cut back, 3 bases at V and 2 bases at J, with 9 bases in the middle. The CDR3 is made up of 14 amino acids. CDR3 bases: TGTGCCAGCAGTTTTGGGGTATCCACAGATACGCAGTATTTT. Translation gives CASSFGVSTDTQYF.

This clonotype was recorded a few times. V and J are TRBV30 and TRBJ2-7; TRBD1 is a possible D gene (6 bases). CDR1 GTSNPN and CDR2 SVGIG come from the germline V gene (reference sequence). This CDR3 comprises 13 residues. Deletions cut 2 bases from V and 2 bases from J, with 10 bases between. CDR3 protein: CAWSIGQPYEQYF. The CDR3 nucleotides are TGTGCCTGGAGTATAGGACAGCCCTACGAGCAGTACTTC.

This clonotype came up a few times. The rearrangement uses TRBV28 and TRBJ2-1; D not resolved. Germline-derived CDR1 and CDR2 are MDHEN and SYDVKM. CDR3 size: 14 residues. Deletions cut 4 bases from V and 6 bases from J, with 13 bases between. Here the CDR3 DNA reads TGTGCCAGCAGTTCAACGACCTTTAGCAATGAGCAGTTCTTC. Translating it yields CASSSTTFSNEQFF. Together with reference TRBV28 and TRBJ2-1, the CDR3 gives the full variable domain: DVKVTQSSRYLVKRTGEKVFLECVQDMDHENMFWYRQDPGLGLRLIYFSYDVKMKEKGDIPEGYSVSREKKERFSLILESASTNQTSMYLCASSSTTFSNEQFFGPGTRLTVL.

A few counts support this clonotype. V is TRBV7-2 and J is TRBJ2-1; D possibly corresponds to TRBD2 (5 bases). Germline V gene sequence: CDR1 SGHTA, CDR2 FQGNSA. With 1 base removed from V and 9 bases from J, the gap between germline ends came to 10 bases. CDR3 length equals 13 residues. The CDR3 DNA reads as TGTGCCAGCAGCTTAGAAGCGGACTTTGAGCAGTTCTTC. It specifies CASSLEADFEQFF.

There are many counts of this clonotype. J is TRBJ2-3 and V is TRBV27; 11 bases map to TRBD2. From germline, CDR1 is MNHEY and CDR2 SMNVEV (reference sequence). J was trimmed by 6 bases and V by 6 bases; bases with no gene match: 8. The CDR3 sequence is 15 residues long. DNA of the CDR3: TGTGCCAGCAGCCCCTTAGCGGGAGGGGGGGATACGCAGTATTTT. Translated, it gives CASSPLAGGGDTQYF.

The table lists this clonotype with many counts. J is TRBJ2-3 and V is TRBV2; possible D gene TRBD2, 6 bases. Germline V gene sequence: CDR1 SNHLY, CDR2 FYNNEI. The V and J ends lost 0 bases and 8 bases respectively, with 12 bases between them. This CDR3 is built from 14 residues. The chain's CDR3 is CASSEALGRGTQYF. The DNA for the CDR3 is TGTGCCAGCAGTGAAGCGCTTGGGCGGGGTACGCAGTATTTT.

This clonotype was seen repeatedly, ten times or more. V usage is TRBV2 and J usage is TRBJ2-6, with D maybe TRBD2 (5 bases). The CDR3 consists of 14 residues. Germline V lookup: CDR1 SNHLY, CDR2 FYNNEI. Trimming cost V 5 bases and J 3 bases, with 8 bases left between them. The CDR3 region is CASSFGGGANVLTF. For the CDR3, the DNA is TGTGCCAGCAGTTTTGGAGGTGGGGCCAACGTCCTGACTTTC.

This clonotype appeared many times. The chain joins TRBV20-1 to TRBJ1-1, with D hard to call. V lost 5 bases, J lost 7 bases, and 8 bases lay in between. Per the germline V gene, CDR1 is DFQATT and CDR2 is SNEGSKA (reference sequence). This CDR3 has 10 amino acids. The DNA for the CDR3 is TGCAGTGCTCAAGCCCATGAAGCTTTCTTT. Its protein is CSAQAHEAFF.

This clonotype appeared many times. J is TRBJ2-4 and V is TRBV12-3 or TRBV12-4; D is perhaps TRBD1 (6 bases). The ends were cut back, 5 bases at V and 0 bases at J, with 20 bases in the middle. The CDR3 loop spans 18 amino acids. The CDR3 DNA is TGTGCCAGCAGTGATAAACAGGGCCCGTCATTAGCCAAAAACATTCAGTACTTC. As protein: CASSDKQGPSLAKNIQYF.

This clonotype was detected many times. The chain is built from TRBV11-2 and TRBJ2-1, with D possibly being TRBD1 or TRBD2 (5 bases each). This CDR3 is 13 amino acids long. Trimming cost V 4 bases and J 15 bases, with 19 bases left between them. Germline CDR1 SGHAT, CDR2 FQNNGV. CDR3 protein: CASSSKSGTRVFF. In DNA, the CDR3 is TGTGCCAGCAGCTCCAAGTCCGGGACCAGGGTGTTCTTC.

In nucleotides, the CDR3 is TGTGCCAGCAGTCCGAATGGACTAGCGGGGGCCTCCTACAATGAGCAGTTCTTC. Translation gives CASSPNGLAGASYNEQFF. This chain links TRBV28 with TRBJ2-1, with 13 bases that match TRBD2. The CDR3 runs 18 residues. V was pared by 5 bases and J by 0 bases, with 7 bases of the junction left unmatched. Germline V gene data show CDR1 as MDHEN and CDR2 as SYDVKM.

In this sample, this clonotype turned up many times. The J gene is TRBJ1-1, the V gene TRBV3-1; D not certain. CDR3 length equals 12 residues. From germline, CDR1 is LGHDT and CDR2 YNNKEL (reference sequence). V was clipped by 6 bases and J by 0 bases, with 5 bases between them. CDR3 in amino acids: CASSRMNTEAFF. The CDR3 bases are TGTGCCAGCAGTCGTATGAACACTGAAGCTTTCTTT.

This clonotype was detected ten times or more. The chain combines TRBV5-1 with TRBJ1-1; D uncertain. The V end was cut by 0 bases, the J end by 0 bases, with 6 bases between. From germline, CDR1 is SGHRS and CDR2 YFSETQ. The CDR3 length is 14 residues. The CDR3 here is CASSLAAMNTEAFF. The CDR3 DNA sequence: TGCGCCAGCAGCTTGGCGGCCATGAACACTGAAGCTTTCTTT.

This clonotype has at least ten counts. The CDR3 DNA reads TGTGCCTGGGGGGACTACCCCCACACCGGGGAGCTGTTTTTT. It codes for CAWGDYPHTGELFF. The rearrangement uses TRBV30 and TRBJ2-2, with TRBD2 identical over 7 bases. Germline V gene data show CDR1 as GTSNPN and CDR2 as SVGIG (reference sequence). The junction had 6 bases not matched to a gene; V was cut back by 5 bases and J by 3 bases. There are 14 residues in the CDR3.

The chain's CDR3 is CASSPWGSGTYEQYF. The CDR3 DNA is TGTGCCAGCAGCCCCTGGGGTAGCGGGACCTACGAGCAGTACTTC. This chain links TRBV5-4 with TRBJ2-7; 8 bases are shared with TRBD2. The J segment lost 2 bases and the V segment lost 4 bases, leaving 8 bases of the junction unmatched. Germline CDR1 and CDR2: SGHNT and YYREEE (reference sequence). The CDR3 has 15 amino acids.

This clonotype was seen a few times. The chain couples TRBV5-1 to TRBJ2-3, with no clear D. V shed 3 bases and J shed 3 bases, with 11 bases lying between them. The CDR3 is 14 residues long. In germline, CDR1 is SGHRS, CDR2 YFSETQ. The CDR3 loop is CASSSLIGTDTQYF. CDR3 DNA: TGCGCCAGCAGCTCATTAATAGGAACAGATACGCAGTATTTT. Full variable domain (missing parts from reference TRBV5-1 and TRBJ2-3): KAGVTQTPRYLIKTRGQQVTLSCSPISGHRSVSWYQQTPGQGLQFLFEYFSETQRNKGNFPGRFSGRQFSNSRSEMNVSTLELGDSALYLCASSSLIGTDTQYFGPGTRLTVL.

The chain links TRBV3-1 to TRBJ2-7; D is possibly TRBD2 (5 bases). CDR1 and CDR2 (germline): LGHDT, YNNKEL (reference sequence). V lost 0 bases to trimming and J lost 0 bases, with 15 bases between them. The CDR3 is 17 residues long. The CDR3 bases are TGTGCCAGCAGCCAAGATAAGGCGGACTGGAGCTCCTACGAGCAGTACTTC. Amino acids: CASSQDKADWSSYEQYF.